This T cell receptor beta chain was sequenced in a study of cytomegalovirus exposure and HLA in healthy donors (dated 2017 in TCRdb). Some background on the complete study: An earlier analysis of some 600 of the donors reported 276 Gb of sequence data and around 110 million unique TCR beta sequences obtained from roughly 180 million T cells. An early release covering more than 500 HLA-typed donors comprised approximately 290 gigabases of sequencing data and 85 million or so unique TCR sequences. Among the roughly 400 genotyped donors, around 81% belonged to the genetic ancestry cluster associated with self-reported Caucasian donors. The study aimed to test whether signatures of past pathogen exposure could be identified by cataloging public T cell receptors. The study profiled the T cell repertoires of 666 subjects by immunosequencing and related them to cytomegalovirus serostatus. A separate validation cohort of over 95 different subjects was used in addition to the roughly 620-subject first cohort. To predict cytomegalovirus infection status, the study combined high-throughput TCR immunosequencing, statistical association of individual TCRs with disease status, and machine learning. A later analysis re-analyzed previously published TCR beta repertoires from roughly 690 donors and added high-resolution HLA genotyping to study TCR occurrence patterns. Rather than drawing on any new phenotypic data, the later analysis identified candidate immune exposures from TCR beta sequences and the way those sequences occurred across donors. To decide whether each TCR beta V gene segment behaved as functional or pseudogenic, an earlier analysis of 587 of the donors relied on high-throughput TCR beta sequencing. Donor age, sex, ethnicity and CMV serostatus were compiled alongside the repertoire data. Genome-wide SNP genotypes for about 60% of the roughly 700 donors were used in a later genetic analysis, which treated that subset as a discovery cohort. All discovery cohort repertoires had been generated on a single sequencing platform. HLA typing covered class I and class II loci at four-digit resolution. The number of typed donors differed by locus: 629-630 for A, B, C, DRB1 and DQB1; approximately 520 for DQA1; around 610 for DPA1; and some 450 for DPB1. Five DR-DQ haplotypes were handled as single units for association and clustering, since linkage in the cohort was strong. Among about 390 genotyped donors of the cohort, an average of around 240,000 unique TCR beta nucleotide sequences were sequenced per donor, around 20% of them non-productive.

The protocol used for the library was the immunoSEQ multiplex PCR assay. A mixture of 60 forward primers for TCR Vbeta segments and 13 reverse primers for TCR Jbeta segments was used in the multiplex PCR. The CDR3 region of rearranged TCR beta genes was amplified from genomic DNA by a multiplex PCR assay. Amplified TCR beta libraries were sequenced as 87-base-pair reads on the Illumina HiSeq System. The authors processed their data as follows. A later analysis counted tens of millions of unique TCR beta chains across the 500 to 850 repertoires, and 9 million to 14 million of these chains were shared by at least two donors. Raw reads were error-corrected and collapsed into unique sequences by a nearest-neighbor algorithm in which closely related sequences were merged to remove PCR and sequencing errors. CDR3 sequences were aligned to IMGT reference sequences to assign V, D and J gene segments. For a sequence to be retained, a match of at least six nucleotides was required to both a V gene segment and a J gene segment. A rearrangement counted as productive if the CDR3 had no stop codons and remained in frame with V and J, and every other rearrangement counted as non-productive. Following IMGT convention, CDR3 was defined as the stretch from the second conserved V-encoded cysteine to the conserved J-encoded phenylalanine. The earlier analysis of about 620 of the donors excluded sequences that lacked an unambiguous match to a single V gene segment. An earlier analysis of 587 of the donors classified V segments as functional when productive rearrangements were above 56.7% and as segregating when the standard deviation between donors was above 5%. To diagnose cytomegalovirus status from the catalog of TCR beta chain sequences, a statistical classification framework was built. In a later analysis, V and J genes were assigned by comparing TCR nucleotide sequences against IMGT/GENE-DB human TR gene sequences. In a later analysis, CDR3 sequences and most-parsimonious VDJ recombination scenarios were assigned using the TCRdist pipeline. In a later analysis, each TCR beta chain was defined by its CDR3 amino acid sequence together with its V-gene family, and reads without a unique V-gene family were excluded. In a later analysis, around 600 highly shared, low-generation-probability nucleotide sequences were removed to address suspected cross-contamination and a sequencing artifact. In a later analysis, a clonal expansion index was calculated for each public chain from normalized within-repertoire ranks of inferred template counts. In a later analysis, generation probabilities were computed with a VDJ recombination model fitted to out-of-frame rearrangements, and the resulting probabilities were checked against IGoR. A later analysis scored TCR-TCR, TCR-HLA and TCR-CMV co-occurrence with hypergeometric tests, applying a repertoire-size bias correction to TCR pairs. In a later analysis, false discovery rates were estimated by permuting HLA or CMV assignments 20 times. In a later analysis, co-occurring TCRs were grouped using DBSCAN, with TCRdist sequence similarity added in when clustering inside HLA-allele-positive subsets. Repertoires with fewer than 30,000 or more than 120,000 public chains were left out of co-occurrence clustering, as were a handful of repertoires with anomalous nucleotide sharing. TCRdb's version of the immuneACCESS table is confined to in-frame rearrangements and falls short of the full clone set. An unresolved V gene accounts for under half of the shortfall where checked; the remainder is of unknown origin. From that table come the V and J calls and clone size; the DNA was used to work out D and trimming. The sample includes about 130,000 clones, with over 70% observed a single time. The ten biggest clones cover over 2% of the sample.

Inclusive of the bounding cysteine and phenylalanine, the CDR3 is 16 residues long. Only the CDR3 DNA is retained, 48 bases long and in frame from the first base. From the germline V gene (reference sequence), CDR1 is SEHNR and CDR2 is FQNEAQ. V is reduced by 5 bases and J by 0 bases, leaving a spacing of 17 bases between them. As regards this clone: The antigen it recognizes is unknown. No base qualities exist here, and no much larger clone lies one base off it.

The study at large found these results: The only immune exposure information available for the cohort was CMV serostatus. In a later analysis, several top co-occurrence clusters were reported to appear linked to parvovirus B19, influenza, CMV and Epstein-Barr virus. In a later analysis, most CMV-associated TCR beta chains were found to appear HLA-restricted, with HLA associations seemingly driven largely by CMV exposure. A few of the identified cytomegalovirus-associated TCR beta chains were confirmed in vitro to be specific for cytomegalovirus antigens. According to the authors, the approach could potentially be generalized to other disease states and immunological phenotypes. Because some donors lacked HLA typing at each locus, the association tests relied only on the typed subset. The sequencing pipeline was judged likely to have produced a cluster of highly shared sequence variants as a technical artifact. The 87-base-pair reads could not distinguish some IMGT-functional V segments, including TRBV6-2 and TRBV6-3, so those segments were excluded. A further reported finding was that TCR beta sequences accurately predicted the HLA-A and HLA-B alleles for most subjects in the first cohort. A total of 150 or so TCR beta chains were listed by the study as associated with cytomegalovirus. Assigning TCR associations to individual alleles was difficult when HLA alleles, especially DR and DQ, strongly co-occurred. The earlier analysis of a few hundred of the donors excluded 15 to 20 rarely observed V segments, including chromosome 9 orphons, because counts were too low. In this cohort, only TCR beta chains were sequenced, and detectable features were limited by the absence of alpha or paired-chain data. V-gene and J-gene trimming of TCR beta chains was associated with a missense DCLRE1C variant in a later genetic analysis, and the association was replicated in an independent cohort. Roughly uniform sequencing depth across donors was assumed in presence/absence analyses, although this assumption may not hold. Linkage disequilibrium might explain the correlated functional status among segregating V segments, but an unknown experimental factor could not be excluded. According to a later genetic analysis, donors in an Asian-associated ancestry cluster had fewer N-insertions in productive TCRs than the roughly 670-donor mean. The classifier was reported to diagnose cytomegalovirus status with high specificity and sensitivity in both the original cohort and the validation cohort. An earlier analysis of approximately 600 of the donors showed that most TCR beta V segments appeared in productive rearrangements either about 87% or about 30% of the time, which broadly matched IMGT annotations. In a later analysis, the rate of TCR association differed among HLA loci, with DRB1 alleles having the most associated TCRs and HLA-C alleles having the fewest. In a later analysis, HLA-associated TCR beta chains showed more clonal expansion and lower generation probabilities than non-associated chains that were equally common. Most TCR sequences were seen in very few donors, while some public TCRs were found in many individuals. Specific HLA alleles were associated with 15,000 to 20,000 TCR beta sequences at a false discovery rate of 0.05 in a later analysis.

The cohort was made up of approximately 670 healthy bone marrow donors. All cohort members were sampled while nominally healthy, although unrecorded immune exposures were likely present. The donor was CMV seronegative and was included in the group of 352 seronegative cohort members. Each donor provided a peripheral blood sample, and peripheral blood mononuclear cells were used for TCR beta sequencing. The Qiagen DNeasy Blood Extraction Kit was used to extract genomic DNA from the blood cell samples. Rearrangement joined TRBV7-9 to TRBJ2-7, and possibly TRBD1, on 6 matching bases. Sequencing was done on a sample of PBMCs. The source of this sequence is a man aged 25 to 40 in good health and CMV-seronegative. CDR3 protein: CASSDTGFDSSYEQYF. The DNA is TGTGCCAGCAGCGATACAGGGTTCGATAGCTCCTACGAGCAGTACTTC.